These T cell receptor beta chains were read from a single sample in a study of blood T cell repertoires in COVID-19. Profiled with immunoSEQ multiplex PCR; TCRdb holds only in-frame clones, not every one. The sample lists around 200,000 clones; 70% to 85% were seen once. Source material: peripheral blood. The receptors derive from a human donor in a cohort sampled during active COVID-19. The CDR3 runs from the conserved cysteine through the conserved F or W. A D gene is named only where the DNA matches it firmly. Not all rows give a size; the values are once, few, many and, for expanded clones, a class.

V	J	size	D	CDR3	DNA
TRBV5-1	TRBJ1-6	NA	NA	CASSLGAGRTNSPLHF	TGCGCCAGCAGCTTGGGGGCCGGCCGAACTAATTCACCCCTCCACTTT
TRBV7-8	TRBJ2-3	NA	TRBD1	CASSPTGFPTQYF	TGTGCCAGCAGCCCGACAGGGTTCCCTACGCAGTATTTT
TRBV27	TRBJ1-5	NA	NA	CASSLLTGDQPQHF	TGTGCCAGCAGTTTATTGACGGGGGATCAGCCCCAGCATTTT
TRBV3-1/TRBV3-2	TRBJ1-4	NA	TRBD1	CASSPTGGGEKLFF	TGTGCCAGCAGCCCGACAGGGGGTGGAGAAAAACTGTTTTTT
TRBV7-8	TRBJ1-2	few	TRBD1	CASSPLGQGYGYTF	TGTGCCAGCAGCCCCTTGGGACAGGGATATGGCTACACCTTC
TRBV18	TRBJ1-1	NA	TRBD1	CASSDRGEAFF	TGTGCCAGCTCAGACAGGGGGGAAGCTTTCTTT
TRBV19	TRBJ2-5	NA	TRBD1	CASSTTTGDDAQYF	TGTGCCAGTAGTACCACGACAGGGGATGATGCCCAGTACTTC
TRBV5-4	TRBJ2-3	NA	TRBD1	CASSFGQGGSDTQYF	TGTGCCAGCAGCTTTGGGCAAGGGGGCTCAGATACGCAGTATTTT
TRBV14	TRBJ2-7	NA	TRBD1	CASSQDYTGGFEQYF	TGTGCCAGCAGCCAAGATTATACAGGGGGTTTCGAGCAGTACTTC
TRBV5-6	TRBJ1-2	NA	TRBD1	CASSFTGTGGHYGYTF	TGTGCCAGCAGCTTTACCGGGACAGGGGGACACTATGGCTACACCTTC
TRBV10-3	TRBJ2-3	NA	NA	CAIRNRDIVTDTQYF	TGTGCCATCAGAAACCGGGACATAGTGACAGATACGCAGTATTTT
TRBV27	TRBJ2-7	NA	NA	CASRPGQLEEQYF	TGTGCCAGCAGACCAGGACAGCTGGAGGAGCAGTACTTC
TRBV4-1	TRBJ2-6	NA	NA	CASLGSGANVLTF	TGCGCCAGCCTCGGCTCTGGGGCCAACGTCCTGACTTTC
TRBV27	TRBJ1-5	NA	TRBD1	CASSPVGRGYQPQHF	TGTGCCAGCAGCCCAGTCGGCAGGGGGTATCAGCCCCAGCATTTT
TRBV5-1	TRBJ2-1	NA	NA	CASSSTGLNEQFF	TGCGCCAGCAGCTCCACAGGGCTCAATGAGCAGTTCTTC
TRBV19	TRBJ1-5	once	NA	CASSILGTFSNQPQHF	TGTGCCAGTAGTATTCTGGGGACATTTAGCAATCAGCCCCAGCATTTT
TRBV11-2	TRBJ1-1	NA	NA	CATSGGRGTEAFF	TGTGCCACTTCTGGGGGCCGAGGAACTGAAGCTTTCTTT
TRBV6-4	TRBJ1-5	NA	NA	CASSDFPGGRPQHF	TGTGCCAGCAGTGACTTCCCAGGAGGGCGGCCCCAGCATTTT
TRBV5-6	TRBJ1-6	NA	NA	CASSSGGPGSPLHF	TGTGCCAGCAGCTCGGGGGGCCCTGGTTCACCCCTCCACTTT
TRBV18	TRBJ2-1	NA	TRBD1	CASSPPTGVAYNEQFF	TGTGCCAGCTCACCACCCACAGGGGTGGCCTACAATGAGCAGTTCTTC
TRBV27	TRBJ2-6	NA	TRBD1	CAPRGTGGYSGANVLTF	TGTGCCCCCCGGGGCACAGGGGGCTATTCTGGGGCCAACGTCCTGACTTTC
TRBV5-1	TRBJ2-3	NA	NA	CASSIGPWTSTDTQYF	TGCGCCAGCAGCATCGGACCCTGGACTAGCACAGATACGCAGTATTTT
TRBV6-6	TRBJ2-7	NA	TRBD1	CASGDRGVYEQYF	TGTGCCAGCGGGGACAGAGGCGTCTACGAGCAGTACTTC
TRBV5-1	TRBJ2-1	NA	NA	CASRTQGTHNEQFF	TGCGCCAGCAGGACCCAGGGGACCCACAATGAGCAGTTCTTC
TRBV7-8	TRBJ1-5	once	NA	CASSNGVSNQPQHF	TGTGCCAGCAGCAACGGGGTTAGCAATCAGCCCCAGCATTTT
TRBV2	TRBJ2-2	NA	TRBD1	CASRGRDRGYTGELFF	TGTGCCAGCAGGGGTAGGGACAGGGGGTACACCGGGGAGCTGTTTTTT
TRBV5-1	TRBJ2-1	NA	NA	CASSAGLYNEQFF	TGCGCCAGCAGCGCGGGACTTTACAATGAGCAGTTCTTC
TRBV7-2	TRBJ2-7	NA	NA	CASSSDVFTSSYEQYF	TGTGCCAGCAGCTCAGACGTTTTTACTAGCTCCTACGAGCAGTACTTC
TRBV19	TRBJ2-7	NA	NA	CASSWAGEDSYEQYF	TGTGCCAGTAGTTGGGCAGGGGAAGACTCCTACGAGCAGTACTTC
TRBV6-5	TRBJ1-4	NA	TRBD1	CASSYTTGGREKLFF	TGTGCCAGCAGTTACACGACAGGGGGCCGTGAAAAACTGTTTTTT
TRBV13	TRBJ2-7	NA	TRBD1	CASSTRQGSHEQYF	TGTGCCAGCAGCACGAGACAGGGTTCCCACGAGCAGTACTTC
TRBV11-2	TRBJ2-7	NA	TRBD1	CASSLTGGALIDEQYF	TGTGCCAGCAGCTTAACAGGGGGCGCTTTGATTGACGAGCAGTACTTC
TRBV3-1/TRBV3-2	TRBJ2-3	NA	TRBD1	CASSQRQGTSTDTQYF	TGTGCCAGCAGCCAGCGACAGGGAACTAGCACAGATACGCAGTATTTT
TRBV7-9	TRBJ2-3	NA	TRBD1	CASSRQATGTATDTQYF	TGTGCCAGCAGCCGCCAGGCCACCGGGACAGCGACAGATACGCAGTATTTT
TRBV19	TRBJ2-7	NA	TRBD2	CASSSHLAGTYEQYF	TGTGCCAGTAGTTCCCATTTAGCGGGGACCTACGAGCAGTACTTC
TRBV5-8	TRBJ2-3	NA	TRBD2	CASSLATETSGGDTQYF	TGTGCCAGCAGCTTGGCGACCGAGACTAGCGGGGGTGATACGCAGTATTTT
TRBV6-6	TRBJ1-1	once	NA	CASRDRDIRMNTEAFF	TGTGCCAGCAGGGACCGGGACATCCGCATGAACACTGAAGCTTTCTTT
TRBV6-5	TRBJ2-1	NA	TRBD1	CASRWTGAGNEQFF	TGTGCCAGCAGATGGACAGGAGCCGGGAATGAGCAGTTCTTC
TRBV6-6	TRBJ1-5	NA	TRBD1	CASRETGTASQPQHF	TGTGCCAGCAGGGAAACAGGGACAGCAAGTCAGCCCCAGCATTTT
TRBV5-1	TRBJ2-7	NA	TRBD1	CASSSTGVGTYEQYF	TGCGCCAGCAGCTCGACAGGGGTCGGGACCTACGAGCAGTACTTC
TRBV30	TRBJ1-4	NA	NA	CAWRAGAWDEKLFF	TGTGCCTGGAGGGCAGGGGCCTGGGATGAAAAACTGTTTTTT
TRBV6-5	TRBJ1-6	few	NA	CASSHGGYNSPLHF	TGTGCCAGCAGTCACGGGGGATATAATTCACCCCTCCACTTT
TRBV6-5	TRBJ1-1	once	NA	CASNEVNREAFF	TGTGCCAGCAACGAGGTAAATCGTGAAGCTTTCTTT
TRBV27	TRBJ2-7	NA	NA	CASSSGLRSGSYEQYF	TGTGCCAGCAGTTCGGGTCTCCGGAGTGGCTCCTACGAGCAGTACTTC
TRBV19	TRBJ2-7	few	NA	CASSMMASSYEQYF	TGTGCCAGTAGTATGATGGCTAGCTCCTACGAGCAGTACTTC
TRBV7-9	TRBJ1-3	NA	TRBD1	CASSAQTGGGNTIYF	TGTGCCAGCAGCGCCCAGACAGGGGGAGGAAACACCATATATTTT
TRBV19	TRBJ1-5	NA	TRBD1	CASSLDRDQPQHF	TGTGCCAGTAGTCTTGACAGGGATCAGCCCCAGCATTTT
TRBV19	TRBJ1-1	once	NA	CASSEYGGTEAFF	TGTGCCAGTAGTGAATACGGGGGAACTGAAGCTTTCTTT
TRBV2	TRBJ2-1	NA	TRBD1	CASSEDRDNEQFF	TGTGCCAGCAGTGAGGACAGGGACAATGAGCAGTTCTTC
TRBV3-1/TRBV3-2	TRBJ1-2	NA	NA	CASSQDIAGDGYTF	TGTGCCAGCAGCCAAGATATAGCAGGGGACGGCTACACCTTC
TRBV7-3	TRBJ1-4	NA	NA	CASSLGGRGTNEKLFF	TGTGCCAGCAGCTTAGGGGGCAGAGGGACTAATGAAAAACTGTTTTTT
TRBV20-1	TRBJ2-1	NA	TRBD2	CSASPGRGQFF	TGCAGTGCTTCCCCCGGGAGGGGGCAGTTCTTC
TRBV7-9	TRBJ1-2	NA	TRBD1	CASSSTQGGYGYTF	TGTGCCAGCAGCTCCACACAGGGGGGCTATGGCTACACCTTC